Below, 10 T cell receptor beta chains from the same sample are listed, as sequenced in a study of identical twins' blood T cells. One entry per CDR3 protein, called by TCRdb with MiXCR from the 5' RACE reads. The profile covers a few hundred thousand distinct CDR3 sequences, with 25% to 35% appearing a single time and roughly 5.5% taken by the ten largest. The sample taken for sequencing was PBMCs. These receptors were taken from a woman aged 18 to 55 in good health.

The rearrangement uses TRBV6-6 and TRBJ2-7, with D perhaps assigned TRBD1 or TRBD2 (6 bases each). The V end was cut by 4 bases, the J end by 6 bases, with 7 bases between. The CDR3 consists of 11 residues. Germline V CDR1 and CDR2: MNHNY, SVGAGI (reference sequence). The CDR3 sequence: CASSSGAEQYF. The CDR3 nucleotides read TGTGCCAGCAGTTCGGGGGCCGAGCAGTACTTC.

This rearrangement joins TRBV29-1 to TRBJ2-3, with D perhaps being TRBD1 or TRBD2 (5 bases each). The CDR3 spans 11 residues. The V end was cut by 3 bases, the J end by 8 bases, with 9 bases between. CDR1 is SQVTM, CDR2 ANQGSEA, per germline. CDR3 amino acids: CSVDPGRTQYF. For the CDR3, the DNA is TGCAGCGTTGACCCGGGGCGTACGCAGTATTTT.

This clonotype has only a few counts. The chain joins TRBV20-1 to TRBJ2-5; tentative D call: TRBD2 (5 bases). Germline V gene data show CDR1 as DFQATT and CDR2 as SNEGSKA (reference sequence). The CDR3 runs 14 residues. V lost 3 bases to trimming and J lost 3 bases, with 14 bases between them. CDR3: CSASRRFGEETQYF. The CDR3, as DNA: TGCAGTGCTAGCAGGCGATTCGGGGAAGAGACCCAGTACTTC.

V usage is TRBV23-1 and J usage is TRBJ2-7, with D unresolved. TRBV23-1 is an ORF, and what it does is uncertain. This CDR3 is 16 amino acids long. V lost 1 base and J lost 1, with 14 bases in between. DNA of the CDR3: TGCGCCAGCAGTCAATTACGTCTAGTTTCTTCCTACGAGCAGTACTTC. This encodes CASSQLRLVSSYEQYF.

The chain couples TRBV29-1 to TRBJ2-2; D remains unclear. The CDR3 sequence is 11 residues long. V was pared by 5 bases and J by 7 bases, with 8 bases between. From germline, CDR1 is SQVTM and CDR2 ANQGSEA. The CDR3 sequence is CSVWYGGELFF. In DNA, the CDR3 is TGCAGCGTTTGGTACGGCGGGGAGCTGTTTTTT.

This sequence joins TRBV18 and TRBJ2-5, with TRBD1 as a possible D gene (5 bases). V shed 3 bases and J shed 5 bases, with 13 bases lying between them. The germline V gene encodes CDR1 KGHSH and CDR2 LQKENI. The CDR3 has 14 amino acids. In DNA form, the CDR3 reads TGTGCCAGCTCACCGATTCAGGGTCACGAGACCCAGTACTTC. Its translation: CASSPIQGHETQYF.

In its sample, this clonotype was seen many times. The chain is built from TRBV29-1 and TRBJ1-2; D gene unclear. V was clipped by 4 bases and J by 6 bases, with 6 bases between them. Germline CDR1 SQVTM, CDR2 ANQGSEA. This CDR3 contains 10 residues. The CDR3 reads CSVVGNGYTF. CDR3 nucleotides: TGCAGCGTTGTGGGGAATGGCTACACCTTC.

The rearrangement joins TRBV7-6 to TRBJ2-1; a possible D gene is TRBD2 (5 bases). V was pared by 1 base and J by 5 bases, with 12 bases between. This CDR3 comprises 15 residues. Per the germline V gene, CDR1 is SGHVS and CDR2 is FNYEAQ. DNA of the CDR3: TGTGCCAGCAGCTTAGGGACTCCCTTCAACAATGAGCAGTTCTTC. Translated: CASSLGTPFNNEQFF.

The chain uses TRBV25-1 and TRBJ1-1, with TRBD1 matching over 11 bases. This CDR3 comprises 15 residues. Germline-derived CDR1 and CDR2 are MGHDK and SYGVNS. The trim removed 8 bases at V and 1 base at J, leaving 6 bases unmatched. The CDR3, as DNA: TGTGCCAGCTTAGGACAGGGGGCTTGGAACACTGAAGCTTTCTTT. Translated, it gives CASLGQGAWNTEAFF.

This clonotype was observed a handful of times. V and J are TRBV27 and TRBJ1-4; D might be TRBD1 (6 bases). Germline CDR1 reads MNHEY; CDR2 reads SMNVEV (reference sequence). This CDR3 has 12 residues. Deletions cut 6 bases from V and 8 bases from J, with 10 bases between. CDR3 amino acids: CASRSGGEKLFF. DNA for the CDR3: TGTGCCAGCAGGTCCGGGGGCGAAAAACTGTTTTTT.